Shown below are 18 T cell receptor beta chains from a single sample sequenced in a study of OX40 agonist ivuxolimab in advanced cancers. Sequenced by immunoSEQ multiplex PCR; TCRdb stores in-frame clones only, minus some. The table has under 55,000 clones, 80% to 90% seen once. The material was CD4+ or CD8+ T cells sorted from blood, obtained in a trial of the OX40 agonist ivuxolimab. The source of these receptors is an adult with an advanced solid tumor such as melanoma, head and neck, liver or kidney cancer.

The rearrangement uses TRBV19 and TRBJ2-1; TRBD1 matches 7 bases. CDR3 length equals 16 residues. Trimming cost V 5 bases and J 8 bases; bases outside gene matches: 15. Germline CDR1 reads LNHDA; CDR2 reads SQIVND (reference sequence). CDR3 sequence (DNA): TGTGCCAGTAGTCTAATGCCGGGACAGATGTTCGATGAGCAGTTCTTC. Translated: CASSLMPGQMFDEQFF.

The sample holds a few counts of this clone. This chain links TRBV5-1 with TRBJ1-6; D is undetermined. The germline V gene has CDR1 SGHRS and CDR2 YFSETQ. V was cut by 0 bases and J by 7 bases, with 11 bases left in between. The CDR3 has 15 amino acids. CDR3 region: CASSLEGSRNSPLHF. The CDR3 DNA is TGCGCCAGCAGCTTGGAGGGTTCAAGGAATTCACCCCTCCACTTT.

This clone occurred once. V is TRBV5-6 and J is TRBJ2-1; D gene uncertain. The CDR3 is 15 amino acids. V shed 2 bases and J shed 3 bases, with 12 bases lying between them. Germline V CDR1 and CDR2: SGHDT, YYEEEE. CDR3 coding DNA: TGTGCCAGCAGCTTTCAGACACAGATCTACAATGAGCAGTTCTTC. It yields the protein CASSFQTQIYNEQFF.

The chain links TRBV28 to TRBJ1-5; no definite D call. V gave up 2 bases and J gave up 7 bases, with 15 bases separating them. The CDR3 consists of 15 residues. Germline assignment: CDR1 MDHEN and CDR2 SYDVKM. The CDR3 loop reads CASSLGQALRQPQHF. In DNA form, the CDR3 reads TGTGCCAGCAGTTTAGGGCAGGCCTTAAGGCAGCCCCAGCATTTT.

This clone was counted a single time. The rearrangement uses TRBV11-2 and TRBJ1-1; TRBD1 agrees at 8 bases. CDR1 is SGHAT, CDR2 FQNNGV, per germline. The junction had 8 bases not matched to a gene; V was cut back by 6 bases and J by 5 bases. This CDR3 has 14 amino acids. The CDR3 DNA follows: TGTGCCAGCAGTTATAGGACAGGGCGGACTGAAGCTTTCTTT. It translates to CASSYRTGRTEAFF.

The table lists this clone with a few counts. The rearrangement uses TRBV6-6 and TRBJ1-2; a weak D match, TRBD1 (5 bases). The germline CDR1 and CDR2 sequences are MNHNY and SVGAGI (reference sequence). This CDR3 has 15 residues. Trimming stripped 1 base from V and 2 bases from J, with 11 bases between. In DNA form, the CDR3 reads TGTGCCAGCAGTTACTTGGGGCGCCTCAACTATGGCTACACCTTC. The encoded protein is CASSYLGRLNYGYTF.

On this clone itself: At one boundary the junction diverges from the germline segment, which might be a read error. The chain joins TRBV7-7 to TRBJ2-1; maybe TRBD2 (6 bases). The CDR3 is 14 amino acids. Germline V gene lookup returns CDR1 SSHAT and CDR2 FNYEAQ (reference sequence). CDR3 sequence: CASSPPLRDTEQFF. In nucleotides, the CDR3 is TGTGCTAGCAGCCCCCCCCTGCGGGATACTGAGCAGTTCTTC.

The chain joins TRBV10-2 to TRBJ2-7; D is unclear. CDR1 and CDR2 (germline): WSHSY, SAAADI. The CDR3 contains 13 residues. Trimming took 6 bases from V and 1 from J, leaving 10 bases between them. The CDR3 region is CASSALASYEQYF. The CDR3 bases are TGCGCCAGCAGCGCCCTCGCTTCCTACGAGCAGTACTTC.

V usage is TRBV19 and J usage is TRBJ2-1; 11 bases are shared with TRBD1. The CDR3 spans 13 residues. Germline trimming cut 7 bases from V and 9 bases from J; bases unmatched to any gene: 5. Germline values: CDR1 LNHDA, CDR2 SQIVND (reference sequence). CDR3 sequence (DNA): TGTGCCAGTATGGGACAGGGGGTCCGTGAGCAGTTCTTC. Its translation is CASMGQGVREQFF. The full variable domain, in which reference TRBV19 and TRBJ2-1 provide the parts outside the CDR3, is DGGITQSPKYLFRKEGQNVTLSCEQNLNHDAMYWYRQDPGQGLRLIYYSQIVNDFQKGDIAEGYSVSREKKESFPLTVTSAQKNPTAFYLCASMGQGVREQFFGPGTRLTVL.

J is TRBJ2-7 and V is TRBV2; D possibly corresponds to TRBD2 (6 bases). The CDR3 consists of 15 residues. Trimming removed 5 bases at V and 0 bases at J, with 14 bases between. In germline, CDR1 is SNHLY, CDR2 FYNNEI. The chain's CDR3 is CASSNPGLSSYEQYF. In DNA form, the CDR3 reads TGTGCCAGCAGTAATCCGGGACTCAGCTCCTACGAGCAGTACTTC. The full variable domain, with the rest looked up from reference TRBV2 and TRBJ2-7, is EPEVTQTPSHQVTQMGQEVILRCVPISNHLYFYWYRQILGQKVEFLVSFYNNEISEKSEIFDDQFSVERPDGSNFTLKIRSTKLEDSAMYFCASSNPGLSSYEQYFGPGTRLTVT.

This chain links TRBV11-2 with TRBJ2-1; possibly TRBD2 for D (6 bases). V lost 5 bases, J lost 6 bases, and 20 bases lay in between. Germline V gene data show CDR1 as SGHAT and CDR2 as FQNNGV. This CDR3 spans 16 amino acids. CDR3 region: CASSLGGTQVGNEQFF. In DNA, the CDR3 is TGTGCCAGCAGCCTGGGCGGGACTCAGGTCGGCAATGAGCAGTTCTTC. Based on the CDR3 plus reference TRBV11-2 and TRBJ2-1, the full variable domain is EAGVAQSPRYKIIEKRQSVAFWCNPISGHATLYWYQQILGQGPKLLIQFQNNGVVDDSQLPKDRFSAERLKGVDSTLKIQPAKLEDSAVYLCASSLGGTQVGNEQFFGPGTRLTVL.

The chain is built from TRBV18 and TRBJ1-3; the D is unclear. CDR1 and CDR2 from the germline V gene are KGHSH and LQKENI. V was pared by 0 bases and J by 7 bases, with 13 bases between. This CDR3 spans 15 amino acids. The CDR3 here is CASSPPSGRGNTIYF. The CDR3 nucleotides read TGTGCCAGCTCACCACCATCGGGGAGAGGGAACACCATATATTTT.

V usage is TRBV6-4 and J usage is TRBJ2-7; possible D gene TRBD2, 5 bases. Germline values: CDR1 MRHNA, CDR2 SNTAGT. The CDR3 consists of 16 residues. Trimming removed 7 bases from V and 2 bases from J, with 21 bases in between. The CDR3 loop reads CASTTRFASHTYEQYF. The CDR3 nucleotides are TGTGCCAGCACCACCAGGTTTGCTAGCCACACCTACGAGCAGTACTTC.

CDR3 in DNA: TGTGCCAGCAGCGTAGGGGACGCACAGGGCACTGAAGCTTTCTTT. Its translation: CASSVGDAQGTEAFF. The J gene is TRBJ1-1, the V gene TRBV9; a weak D match, TRBD1 (6 bases). CDR3 length: 15 residues. V dropped 0 bases and J dropped 4 bases, with 13 bases sitting between them. Germline V CDR1 and CDR2: SGDLS, YYNGEE.

The V call is TRBV5-1, the J call TRBJ2-3; perhaps TRBD1 as D (5 bases). With 4 bases removed from V and 1 base from J, the gap between germline ends came to 16 bases. Germline-derived CDR1 and CDR2 are SGHRS and YFSETQ. CDR3 length: 16 amino acids. CDR3 nucleotides: TGCGCCAGCAGCGCCCTACAGGTCTCTGGCACAGATACGCAGTATTTT. This encodes CASSALQVSGTDTQYF.

This clone was detected once. At one of its ends the junction is not consistent with the germline gene, which may arise from a read error. This rearrangement joins TRBV7-3 to TRBJ2-7, with 8 bases fitting TRBD2. The CDR3 loop spans 14 amino acids. Germline assignment: CDR1 SGHTA and CDR2 FQGTGA. The CDR3 region is CASSITSGAYEQYF. CDR3 DNA: TGTGCCAGCAGCATAACTAGCGGAGCCTACGAGCAGTACTTC.

The chain joins TRBV28 to TRBJ1-5; D not resolved. The CDR3 is made up of 14 amino acids. The germline V gene encodes CDR1 MDHEN and CDR2 SYDVKM. The germline V and J ends were trimmed by 6 bases and 9 bases, with 18 bases remaining between them. The CDR3 nucleotides are TGTGCCAGCAGAGCAACAATCGCCCCAGGGCCCCAGCATTTT. It codes for CASRATIAPGPQHF.

This clone has just a few counts. A read error may produce the germline difference seen at one junction end. The CDR3 region is CAITAGTSFYDEQFF. CDR3 coding DNA: TGTGCCATCACGGCTGGGACTAGTTTCTACGATGAGCAGTTCTTC. The J gene is TRBJ2-1, the V gene TRBV10-3; 8 nucleotides match TRBD2. The CDR3 loop spans 15 amino acids. Germline lookup yields CDR1 ENHRY and CDR2 SYGVKD.